This TCR beta chain was captured in a study of T cells in Graves' hyperthyroidism and ophthalmopathy. V lost 6 bases to trimming and J lost 9 bases, with 24 bases between them. From germline, CDR1 is SGHDT and CDR2 YYEEEE. The CDR3 contains 15 residues. Amplified regions were TCR beta CDR3 sequences from RNA transcripts. First-round RT-PCR with HTBI primers amplified the TCR CDR3 region. TCRdb re-called the multiplex PCR reads through MiXCR, storing one row per CDR3 protein. The table lists hundreds of thousands of distinct CDR3 sequences, roughly 20% of them singletons. Thyroid ultrasound and orbital computed tomography, with clinical symptoms and serum thyroxine and TRAb, informed diagnoses. The table lists this clonotype with a few counts.

Input material: blood. J is TRBJ2-5 and V is TRBV5-6, with D perhaps TRBD2 (5 bases). The clonotype comes from a man aged 25-45 years with Graves' ophthalmopathy. The CDR3 protein is CASTRAGRPVESQYF. The CDR3 coding sequence is TGTGCCAGCACCCGGGCGGGTCGACCGGTTGAGTCCCAGTACTTC.